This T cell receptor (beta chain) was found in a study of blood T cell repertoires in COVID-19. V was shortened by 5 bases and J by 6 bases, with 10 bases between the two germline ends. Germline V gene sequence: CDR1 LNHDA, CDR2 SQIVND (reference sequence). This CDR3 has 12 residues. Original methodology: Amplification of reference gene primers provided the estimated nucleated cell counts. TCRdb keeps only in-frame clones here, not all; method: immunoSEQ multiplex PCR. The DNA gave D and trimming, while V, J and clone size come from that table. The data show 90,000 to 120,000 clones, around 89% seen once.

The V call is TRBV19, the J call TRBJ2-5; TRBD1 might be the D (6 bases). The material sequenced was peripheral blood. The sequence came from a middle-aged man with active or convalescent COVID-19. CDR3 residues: CASSAQGKTQYF. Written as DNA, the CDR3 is TGTGCCAGTAGTGCGCAGGGGAAGACCCAGTACTTC.